This TCR beta chain was observed in a study of Ad26.COV2.S vaccination and SARS-CoV-2 variants. For the study at large: Intramuscularly, Ad26.COV2.S was given either once or twice, 56 days apart.

General observations from the study: Total T cell responses may have been underestimated by the TCR breadth and depth analyses.

Assay used: immunoSEQ multiplex PCR; TCRdb lists only in-frame clones, some missing. The sample carries 430,000 or so clones, approximately 90% recorded once. To note about this clone: Its antigen is still unknown.

J lost 0 bases, V lost 0 bases, and 1 base had no gene match. From germline, CDR1 is SGHTA and CDR2 FQGNSA. The CDR3 runs to 18 residues. Treatment defined: approximately 18 received Ad26.COV2.S at low or high dose, single or two shots; 5 received placebo; per-sample allocation not given. Specimens were obtained on day 63 following the first vaccine or placebo injection. The vaccine antigen was prefusion-stabilized Wuhan SARS-CoV-2 spike. The rearrangement links TRBV7-2 to TRBJ2-2, with 13 bases matching TRBD2. The starting material was peripheral blood, obtained in a trial of Ad26.COV2.S vaccine versus placebo. This TCR came from a person aged 18-65 years who received the Ad26.COV2.S COVID-19 vaccine or a placebo. The CDR3 region is CASSLAGLAGANTGELFF. The CDR3 DNA reads TGTGCCAGCAGCTTAGCCGGACTAGCGGGAGCGAACACCGGGGAGCTGTTTTTT.